The sequence of this T cell receptor beta chain was determined in a study of cytomegalovirus exposure and HLA in healthy donors. Study-wide points: Earlier results showed most TCR beta V segments being productive about 90% or about 30% of the time. Among immune exposure information, only CMV serostatus was available. A later analysis associated 16,951 TCR beta sequences with HLA alleles at a 0.05 false discovery rate. Several top significant clusters appeared, in a later analysis, to be linked to common viral pathogens.

V was trimmed by 1 base and J by 7 bases, leaving 23 bases between them. Germline values: CDR1 SGHVS, CDR2 FNYEAQ. This CDR3 has 18 amino acids. The PCR contained 60 Vbeta and 13 Jbeta primers. Libraries were prepared by immunoSEQ multiplex PCR; TCRdb keeps only in-frame clonotypes and omits some of them. The sample contains about 210,000 clones, less than 90% of which appear only once. Concerning this clone: The antigen remains unidentified.

This chain uses TRBV7-6 with TRBJ2-1; weak D call: TRBD2 (5 bases). Sequencing was carried out using PBMCs. This clonotype originated in a woman aged 25 to 39 in good health and CMV-seronegative. CDR3 bases: TGTGCCAGCAGCTTAGGATGGTCATTGGACCAAACTAGGAATGAGCAGTTCTTC. Its translation: CASSLGWSLDQTRNEQFF.